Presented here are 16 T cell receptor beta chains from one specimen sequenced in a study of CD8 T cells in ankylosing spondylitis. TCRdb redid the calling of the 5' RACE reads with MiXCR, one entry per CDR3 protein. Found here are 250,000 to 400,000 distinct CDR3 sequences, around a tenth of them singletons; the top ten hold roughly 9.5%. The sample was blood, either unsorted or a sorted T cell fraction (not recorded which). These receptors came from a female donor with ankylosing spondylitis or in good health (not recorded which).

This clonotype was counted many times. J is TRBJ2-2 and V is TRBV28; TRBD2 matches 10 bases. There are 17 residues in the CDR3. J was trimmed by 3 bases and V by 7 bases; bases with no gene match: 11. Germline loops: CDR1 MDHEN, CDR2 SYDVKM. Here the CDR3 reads CASTPLAGARDTGELFF. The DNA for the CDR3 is TGTGCCAGCACCCCCCTAGCGGGAGCGAGGGACACCGGGGAGCTGTTTTTT.

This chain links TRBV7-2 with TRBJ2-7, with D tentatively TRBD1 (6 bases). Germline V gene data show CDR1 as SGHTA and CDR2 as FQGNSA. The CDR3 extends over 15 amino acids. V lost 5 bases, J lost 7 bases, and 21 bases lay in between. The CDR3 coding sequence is TGTGCCAGCAGCCCAAGACAGGTTACCTCGGGGGAGCAGTACTTC. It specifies CASSPRQVTSGEQYF.

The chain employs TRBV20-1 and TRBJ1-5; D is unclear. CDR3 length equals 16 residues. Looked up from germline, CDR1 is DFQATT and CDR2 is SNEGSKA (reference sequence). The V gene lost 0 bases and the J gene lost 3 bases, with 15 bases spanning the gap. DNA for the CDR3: TGCAGTGCTAGAGATCTATGGGCGGAAGCCAATCAGCCCCAGCATTTT. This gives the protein CSARDLWAEANQPQHF.

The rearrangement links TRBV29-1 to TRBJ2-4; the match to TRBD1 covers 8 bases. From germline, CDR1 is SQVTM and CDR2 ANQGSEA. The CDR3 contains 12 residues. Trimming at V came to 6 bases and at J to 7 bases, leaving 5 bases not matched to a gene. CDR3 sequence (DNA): TGCAGCGTACAGACAGGGGTGAACATTCAGTACTTC. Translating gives CSVQTGVNIQYF.

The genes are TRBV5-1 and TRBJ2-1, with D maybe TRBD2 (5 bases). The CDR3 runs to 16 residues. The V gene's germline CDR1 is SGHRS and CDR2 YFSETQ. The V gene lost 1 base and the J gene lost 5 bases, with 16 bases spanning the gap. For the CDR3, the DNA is TGCGCCAGCAGCTTGACGTTAGGCCGGCGGGACAATGAGCAGTTCTTC. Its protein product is CASSLTLGRRDNEQFF.

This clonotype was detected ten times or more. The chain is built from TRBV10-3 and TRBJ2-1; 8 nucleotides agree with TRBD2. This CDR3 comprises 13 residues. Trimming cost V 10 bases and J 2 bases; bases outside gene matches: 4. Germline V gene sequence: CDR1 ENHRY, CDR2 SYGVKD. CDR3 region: CASEREPYNEQFF. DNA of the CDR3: TGTGCCAGCGAGCGGGAGCCCTACAATGAGCAGTTCTTC.

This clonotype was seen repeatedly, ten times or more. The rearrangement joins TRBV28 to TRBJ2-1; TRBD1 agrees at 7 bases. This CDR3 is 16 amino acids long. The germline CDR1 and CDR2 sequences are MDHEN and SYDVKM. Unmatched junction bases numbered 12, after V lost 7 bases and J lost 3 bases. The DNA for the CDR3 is TGTGCCAGCACTCCACTGACAGGGAGAGACTACAATGAGCAGTTCTTC. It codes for CASTPLTGRDYNEQFF.

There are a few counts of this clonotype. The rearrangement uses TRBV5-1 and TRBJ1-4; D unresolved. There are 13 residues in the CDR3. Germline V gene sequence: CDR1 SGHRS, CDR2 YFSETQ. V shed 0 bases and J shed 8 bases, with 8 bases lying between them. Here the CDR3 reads CASSLEIKEKLFF. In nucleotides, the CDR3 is TGCGCCAGCAGCTTGGAAATTAAGGAAAAACTGTTTTTT.

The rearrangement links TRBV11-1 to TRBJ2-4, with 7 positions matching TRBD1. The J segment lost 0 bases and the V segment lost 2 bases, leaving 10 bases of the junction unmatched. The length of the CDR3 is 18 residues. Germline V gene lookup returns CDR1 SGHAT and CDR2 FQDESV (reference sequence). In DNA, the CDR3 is TGTGCCAGCAGCTTATTGGGACAGACACTACTAGCCAAAAACATTCAGTACTTC. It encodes CASSLLGQTLLAKNIQYF.

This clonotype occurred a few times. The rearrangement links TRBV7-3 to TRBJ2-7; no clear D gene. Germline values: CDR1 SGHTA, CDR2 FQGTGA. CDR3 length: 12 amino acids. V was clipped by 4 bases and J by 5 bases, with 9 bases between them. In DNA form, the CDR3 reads TGTGCCAGCAGCTCGAGCGTTAACGAGCAGTACTTC. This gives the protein CASSSSVNEQYF.

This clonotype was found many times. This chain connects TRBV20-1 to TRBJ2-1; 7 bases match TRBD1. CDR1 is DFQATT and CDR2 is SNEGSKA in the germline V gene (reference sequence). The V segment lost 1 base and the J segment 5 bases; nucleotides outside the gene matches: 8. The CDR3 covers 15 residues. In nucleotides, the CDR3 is TGCAGTGCTAGAGGGGGGACAGCCAGTAACAATGAGCAGTTCTTC. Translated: CSARGGTASNNEQFF.

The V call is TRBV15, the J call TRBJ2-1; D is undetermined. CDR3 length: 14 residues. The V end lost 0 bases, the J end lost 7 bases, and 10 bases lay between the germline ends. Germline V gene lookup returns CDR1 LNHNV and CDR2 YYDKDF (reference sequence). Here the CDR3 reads CATSRDPARNEQFF. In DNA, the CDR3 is TGTGCCACCAGCAGAGACCCCGCGAGGAATGAGCAGTTCTTC.

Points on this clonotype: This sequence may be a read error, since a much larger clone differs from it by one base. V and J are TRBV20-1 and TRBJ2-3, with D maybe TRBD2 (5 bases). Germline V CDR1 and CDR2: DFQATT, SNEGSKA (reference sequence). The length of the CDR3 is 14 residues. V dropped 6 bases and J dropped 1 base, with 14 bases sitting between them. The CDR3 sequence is CSARGAVRTDTQYF. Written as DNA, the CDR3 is TGCAGTGCCCGTGGAGCGGTCCGCACAGATACGCAGTATTTT.

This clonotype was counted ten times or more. The CDR3 here is CASSPRQGRKPQHF. The DNA of the CDR3 is TGTGCCAGCAGTCCCCGACAGGGTAGGAAGCCCCAGCATTTT. The V gene is TRBV28, the J gene TRBJ1-5; 7 nucleotides match TRBD1. Germline V lookup: CDR1 MDHEN, CDR2 SYDVKM. This CDR3 has 14 residues. V was clipped by 5 bases and J by 8 bases; unmatched bases: 9.

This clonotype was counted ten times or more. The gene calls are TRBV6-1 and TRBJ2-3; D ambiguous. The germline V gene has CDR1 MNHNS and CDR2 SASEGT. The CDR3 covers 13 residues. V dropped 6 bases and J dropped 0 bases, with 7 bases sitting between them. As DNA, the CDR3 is TGTGCCAGCAGAGCAGCTAGCACAGATACGCAGTATTTT. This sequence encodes CASRAASTDTQYF.

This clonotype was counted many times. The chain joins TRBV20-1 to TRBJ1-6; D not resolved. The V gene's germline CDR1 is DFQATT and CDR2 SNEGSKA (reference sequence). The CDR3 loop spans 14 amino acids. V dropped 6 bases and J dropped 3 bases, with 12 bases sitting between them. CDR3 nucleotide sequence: TGCAGTGCACGCAGGCAATTCTATAATTCACCCCTCCACTTT. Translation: CSARRQFYNSPLHF.